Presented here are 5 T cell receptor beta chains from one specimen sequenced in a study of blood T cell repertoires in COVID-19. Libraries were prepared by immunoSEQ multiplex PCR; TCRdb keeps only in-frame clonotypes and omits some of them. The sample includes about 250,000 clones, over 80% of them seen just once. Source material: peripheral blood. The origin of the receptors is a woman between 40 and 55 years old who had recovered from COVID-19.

The CDR3 nucleotides are TGTGCCAGCAGCCTCGGGATTTACTACGAGCAGTACTTC. Its translation is CASSLGIYYEQYF. The chain is built from TRBV7-2 and TRBJ2-7; a possible D gene is TRBD2 (5 bases). V was trimmed by 5 bases and J by 3 bases, leaving 11 bases between them. There are 13 residues in the CDR3. The V gene's germline CDR1 is SGHTA and CDR2 FQGNSA.

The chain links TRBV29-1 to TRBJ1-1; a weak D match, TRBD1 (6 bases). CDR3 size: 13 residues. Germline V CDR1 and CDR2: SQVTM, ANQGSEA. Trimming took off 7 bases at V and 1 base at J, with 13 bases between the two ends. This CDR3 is CSARKGQNTEAFF. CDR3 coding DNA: TGCAGCGCCCGAAAGGGACAGAACACTGAAGCTTTCTTT.

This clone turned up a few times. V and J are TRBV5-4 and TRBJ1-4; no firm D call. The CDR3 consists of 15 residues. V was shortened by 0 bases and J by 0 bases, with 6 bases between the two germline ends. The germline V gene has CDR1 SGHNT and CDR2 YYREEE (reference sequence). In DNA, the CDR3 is TGTGCCAGCAGCTTGGGCCAGACAACTAATGAAAAACTGTTTTTT. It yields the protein CASSLGQTTNEKLFF.

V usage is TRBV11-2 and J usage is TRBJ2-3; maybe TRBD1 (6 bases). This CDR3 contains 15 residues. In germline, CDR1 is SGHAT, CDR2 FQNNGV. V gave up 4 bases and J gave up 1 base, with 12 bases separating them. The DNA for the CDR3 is TGTGCCAGCAGCTCAACAGGGTATGGCACAGATACGCAGTATTTT. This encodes CASSSTGYGTDTQYF.

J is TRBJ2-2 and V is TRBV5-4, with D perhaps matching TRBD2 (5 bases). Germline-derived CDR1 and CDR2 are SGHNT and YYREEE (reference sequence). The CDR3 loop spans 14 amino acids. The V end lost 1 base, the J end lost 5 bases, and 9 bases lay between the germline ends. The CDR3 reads CASSLTRDTGELFF. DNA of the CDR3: TGTGCCAGCAGCTTGACGAGGGATACCGGGGAGCTGTTTTTT.